Following are 17 T cell receptor beta chains from one sample sequenced in a study of T cells after yellow fever vaccination. TCRdb reprocessed the 5' RACE reads via MiXCR and lists one record per CDR3 protein. The sample has approximately 330,000 distinct CDR3 sequences, roughly 4.3% seen once. This specimen consisted of PBMCs, obtained 5 days after the yellow fever booster vaccination. Receptor source: a man between 18 and 35 years old who received the YFV17D yellow fever vaccine.

The rearrangement links TRBV12-3 or TRBV12-4 to TRBJ2-1, with D possibly TRBD1 on 7 matching bases. The V gene lost 5 bases and the J gene lost 0 bases, with 14 bases spanning the gap. The CDR3 consists of 16 residues. The DNA of the CDR3 is TGTGCCAGCAGTCGCAGGGGGGATAGCTCCTACAATGAGCAGTTCTTC. This gives the protein CASSRRGDSSYNEQFF.

V is TRBV20-1 and J is TRBJ2-3; 11 bases line up with TRBD2. From germline, CDR1 is DFQATT and CDR2 SNEGSKA (reference sequence). V dropped 1 base and J dropped 5; count of bases not matched to a gene: 5. This CDR3 spans 15 amino acids. CDR3 residues: CSARVSGGAKDTQYF. Written as DNA, the CDR3 is TGCAGTGCTAGAGTTAGCGGGGGGGCCAAAGATACGCAGTATTTT.

The gene calls are TRBV20-1 and TRBJ2-5; D is possibly TRBD2 (5 bases). Trimming took 1 base from V and 3 from J, leaving 12 bases between them. Per germline, CDR1 DFQATT and CDR2 SNEGSKA (reference sequence). CDR3 length: 14 amino acids. In nucleotides, the CDR3 is TGCAGTGCTAGAGGTCCACTAGTTGAAGAGACCCAGTACTTC. It yields the protein CSARGPLVEETQYF.

Many counts were recorded for this clonotype. The rearrangement joins TRBV6-5 to TRBJ2-3, with D tentatively TRBD1 or TRBD2 (6 bases each). Between the trimmed V and J ends, which lost 7 bases and 4 bases, there was a span of 9 bases. The CDR3 is 12 residues long. Germline CDR1 reads MNHEY; CDR2 reads SVGAGI. CDR3 DNA: TGTGCCAGCACCGGGGGCCCAGATACGCAGTATTTT. Amino acid sequence: CASTGGPDTQYF.

This clonotype was detected ten times or more. The rearrangement joins TRBV7-7 to TRBJ2-1; 12 positions match TRBD2. V dropped 3 bases and J dropped 2; count of bases not matched to a gene: 2. CDR1 and CDR2 from the germline V gene are SSHAT and FNYEAQ (reference sequence). CDR3 length: 16 residues. The CDR3 reads CASSLLAGGPYNEQFF. CDR3 nucleotides: TGTGCCAGCAGCTTGCTAGCGGGGGGGCCCTACAATGAGCAGTTCTTC.

J is TRBJ1-1 and V is TRBV14; 7 bases align to TRBD1. From germline, CDR1 is SGHDN and CDR2 FVKESK. The CDR3 has 16 residues. V dropped 2 bases and J dropped 4; count of bases not matched to a gene: 10. CDR3 sequence (DNA): TGTGCCAGCAGCCAACCGAGCAGACAGGGTAGCACTGAAGCTTTCTTT. This gives the protein CASSQPSRQGSTEAFF. The full variable domain, its missing parts supplied by reference TRBV14 and TRBJ1-1, is EAGVTQFPSHSVIEKGQTVTLRCDPISGHDNLYWYRRVMGKEIKFLLHFVKESKQDESGMPNNRFLAERTGGTYSTLKVQPAELEDSGVYFCASSQPSRQGSTEAFFGQGTRLTVV.

The rearrangement uses TRBV5-1 and TRBJ2-2; TRBD1 might be the D (6 bases). V was clipped by 5 bases and J by 4 bases, with 12 bases between them. CDR3 length equals 14 residues. Germline-derived CDR1 and CDR2 are SGHRS and YFSETQ. The CDR3 spells CASRAGDATGELFF. CDR3 bases: TGCGCCAGCAGGGCAGGGGACGCCACCGGGGAGCTGTTTTTT.

This clonotype was counted a few times. CDR3 coding DNA: TGTGCCAGCAGCCAAACCAGGGGAAACACTGAAGCTTTCTTT. As protein: CASSQTRGNTEAFF. The V gene is TRBV4-2, the J gene TRBJ1-1; perhaps TRBD1 as D (6 bases). Germline CDR1 LGHNA, CDR2 YNFKEQ. V lost 2 bases and J 2 bases, leaving 9 bases between the germline ends. The CDR3 is 14 amino acids.

The rearrangement uses TRBV5-1 and TRBJ1-1, with unresolved D. V was cut by 0 bases and J by 4 bases, with 13 bases left in between. In germline, CDR1 is SGHRS, CDR2 YFSETQ. The length of the CDR3 is 15 residues. CDR3 region: CASSLEGGRGTEAFF. The DNA of the CDR3 is TGCGCCAGCAGCTTGGAAGGTGGCCGGGGCACTGAAGCTTTCTTT.

This clonotype was counted at least ten times. The J gene is TRBJ2-1, the V gene TRBV12-3 or TRBV12-4, with TRBD2 matching 9 bases. This CDR3 has 13 amino acids. J lost 4 bases, V lost 10 bases, and 5 bases had no gene match. CDR3 nucleotides: TGTGCCAACCCGGGACTAGCTTACAATGAGCAGTTCTTC. Amino acids: CANPGLAYNEQFF.

This clonotype showed up just a few times. The chain employs TRBV29-1 and TRBJ1-5, with 7 nucleotides matching TRBD1. V trimming: 2 bases; J trimming: 7 bases; junction bases outside the gene matches: 8. From germline, CDR1 is SQVTM and CDR2 ANQGSEA. The CDR3 is 14 residues long. CDR3 in amino acids: CSVEWGQGGQPQHF. For the CDR3, the DNA is TGCAGCGTTGAATGGGGCCAGGGGGGACAGCCCCAGCATTTT.

This clonotype appeared many times. This chain joins TRBV11-1 and TRBJ2-3, with 9 positions matching TRBD2. The CDR3 has 13 amino acids. The trim removed 3 bases at V and 9 bases at J, leaving 4 bases unmatched. Germline assignment: CDR1 SGHAT and CDR2 FQDESV (reference sequence). The CDR3 loop reads CASSFERGATQYF. In DNA, the CDR3 is TGTGCCAGCAGCTTTGAGCGGGGGGCGACGCAGTATTTT.

This clonotype was seen ten or more times. In nucleotides, the CDR3 is TGCGCCAGCAGCTTGGATAACGCGAGGGAGCAGTTCTTC. It is translated as CASSLDNAREQFF. The chain joins TRBV5-1 to TRBJ2-1; no firm D call. CDR1 and CDR2 from the germline V gene are SGHRS and YFSETQ. The CDR3 sequence is 13 residues long. The ends were cut back, 0 bases at V and 10 bases at J, with 11 bases in the middle.

This chain uses TRBV6-5 with TRBJ2-2; a weak D match, TRBD2 (5 bases). Germline V CDR1 and CDR2: MNHEY, SVGAGI. The CDR3 totals 14 residues. V was trimmed by 0 bases and J by 12 bases, leaving 14 bases between them. CDR3 DNA sequence: TGTGCCAGCAGTTACTCCGGACCGCGGGCGAAGCTGTTTTTT. Translating gives CASSYSGPRAKLFF.

This clonotype was counted ten times or more. V usage is TRBV7-9 and J usage is TRBJ1-2; no reliable D call. Germline V CDR1 and CDR2: SEHNR, FQNEAQ (reference sequence). The length of the CDR3 is 13 residues. Trimming left V 1 base short and J 10 bases short, with 13 bases between. CDR3 nucleotide sequence: TGTGCCAGCAGCTTAGTGGCGGAAGGATACTACACCTTC. It codes for CASSLVAEGYYTF. Variable domain in full (rest from reference TRBV7-9 and TRBJ1-2): DTGVSQNPRHKITKRGQNVTFRCDPISEHNRLYWYRQTLGQGPEFLTYFQNEAQLEKSRLLSDRFSAERPKGSFSTLEIQRTEQGDSAMYLCASSLVAEGYYTFGSGTRLTVV.

In this sample, this clonotype turned up many times. The chain employs TRBV10-3 and TRBJ1-6; perhaps TRBD1 as D (5 bases). Germline CDR1 reads ENHRY; CDR2 reads SYGVKD. This CDR3 is built from 15 residues. With 2 bases removed from V and 10 bases from J, the gap between germline ends came to 15 bases. The DNA of the CDR3 is TGTGCCATCAGTGAGGGCGTCCAGGGAAAGTCACCCCTCCACTTT. Protein product: CAISEGVQGKSPLHF.

The V gene is TRBV2, the J gene TRBJ2-3; 8 bases fit TRBD2. CDR3 length: 13 amino acids. After removal of 7 bases from V and 5 bases from J, the junction contained 5 bases not matched to a gene. Germline lookup yields CDR1 SNHLY and CDR2 FYNNEI. The CDR3: CASTGGQVDTQYF. The DNA of the CDR3 is TGTGCCAGCACGGGGGGGCAGGTAGATACGCAGTATTTT.